This T cell receptor beta chain was obtained from a study of Ad26.COV2.S vaccination and SARS-CoV-2 variants. On the study more broadly: Administration of Ad26.COV2.S was intramuscular, either once or twice 56 days apart. Study-wide points: Placebo recipients trailed vaccine recipients in spike-specific TCR breadth. Vaccinees reportedly had broad spike-specific CD8+ and CD4+ T cell responses.

This clone was counted a single time. Antigen: not known. Germline CDR1 LNHDA, CDR2 SQIVND (reference sequence). V gave up 0 bases and J gave up 2 bases, with 11 bases separating them. The CDR3 contains 15 residues. Some clones are missing from TCRdb's copy, which holds only in-frame ones; the method was immunoSEQ multiplex PCR. This table has hundreds of thousands of clones, more than 70% appearing once. Indicated treatment: some 20 received Ad26.COV2.S at low or high dose, single or two shots; 5 received placebo; per-sample allocation not given. Samples were taken on day 63 after the first vaccine or placebo injection.

The TCR comes from a person aged 18 to 65 who received the Ad26.COV2.S COVID-19 vaccine or a placebo. The chain is built from TRBV19 and TRBJ2-7; D gene ambiguous. The starting material was peripheral blood, obtained in a trial of Ad26.COV2.S vaccine versus placebo. CDR3 loop: CASSIDHISTYEQYF. The CDR3 nucleotides read TGTGCCAGTAGTATAGATCATATCAGCACCTACGAGCAGTACTTC.